This TCR beta chain derives from a study of T cell responses to AZD1222 COVID-19 vaccine. Here immunoSEQ multiplex PCR was the method, and the copy in TCRdb shows in-frame clones only, minus some. This table holds about 220,000 clones, 85% to 95% found once. This CDR3 has 14 residues. V lost 7 bases, J lost 0 bases, and 12 bases lay in between. Germline V gene sequence: CDR1 MNHEY, CDR2 SMNVEV (reference sequence). A word on this clone: Its cognate antigen is unknown.

Points from the study as a whole: Among the donors, most were white British and more were female, and clonal diversity was possibly underestimated.

The V and J genes are TRBV27 and TRBJ1-2; the D gene is possibly TRBD1 (5 bases). The receptor was isolated from an adult in good health. Source: peripheral blood, taken on day 0 of MenACWY control vaccination. The CDR3 nucleotides are TGTGCCAGCACCACCCGGGGGGCTAACTATGGCTACACCTTC. The encoded protein is CASTTRGANYGYTF.